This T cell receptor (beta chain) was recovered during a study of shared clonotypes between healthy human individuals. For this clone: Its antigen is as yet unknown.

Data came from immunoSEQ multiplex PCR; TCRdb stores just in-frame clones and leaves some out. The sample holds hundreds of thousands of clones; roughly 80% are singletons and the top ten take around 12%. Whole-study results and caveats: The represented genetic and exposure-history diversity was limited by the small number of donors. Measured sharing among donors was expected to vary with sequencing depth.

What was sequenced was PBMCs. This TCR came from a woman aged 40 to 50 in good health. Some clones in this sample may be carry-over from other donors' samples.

The CDR3 region has the DNA TGTGCCAGCAGTTTAAACAGGGGAGGGGGTCAGCCCCAGCATTTT. The encoded protein is CASSLNRGGGQPQHF. This chain connects TRBV28 to TRBJ1-5; TRBD1 agrees at 7 bases. Germline V gene data show CDR1 as MDHEN and CDR2 as SYDVKM. The CDR3 loop spans 15 amino acids. With 2 bases clipped from V and 6 bases from J, the junction kept 7 bases outside the gene matches.